The clone carrying this TCR beta chain was seen repeatedly, ten times or more. This sample is drawn from a study of Graves' ophthalmopathy and Graves' hyperthyroidism. The authors amplified TCR beta CDR3 regions, and they did so from RNA transcripts for repertoire sequencing. RT-PCR with HTBI primers came first, then second-round multiplex PCR. TCRdb analysed the multiplex PCR reads with MiXCR anew, one entry per CDR3 protein. The profile covers about 400,000 distinct CDR3 sequences, with around 19% appearing a single time and roughly 1.5% taken by the ten largest. V dropped 0 bases and J dropped 2 bases, with 8 bases sitting between them. From germline, CDR1 is SGHAT and CDR2 FQNNGV. The CDR3 contains 15 residues.

The source material was peripheral blood. This clonotype was obtained from a woman younger than 35 with Graves' ophthalmopathy. This chain links TRBV11-2 with TRBJ1-3; possibly TRBD1 for D (6 bases). The CDR3 nucleotides read TGTGCCAGCAGCTTAGACCAGGGGACTGGAAACACCATATATTTT. Translating gives CASSLDQGTGNTIYF.